Shown below are 7 T cell receptor beta chains from a single sample sequenced in a study of CD8+ T cells in alopecia areata. Reverse transcription of extracted RNA yielded cDNA, which provided the sequencing template. Assay used: immunoSEQ multiplex PCR; TCRdb lists only in-frame clones, some missing. Among about 19,000 clones listed, around 62% were seen once. Obtained from alopecia areata patients were lesional scalp punch biopsies along with peripheral blood. The sample consisted of skin, taken at week 0. These receptor sequences come from a human donor with alopecia areata.

J is TRBJ1-2 and V is TRBV7-6, with 8 bases aligning to TRBD1. CDR1 is SGHVS, CDR2 FNYEAQ, per germline. J was trimmed by 6 bases and V by 1 base; bases with no gene match: 1. This CDR3 spans 13 amino acids. In nucleotides, the CDR3 is TGTGCCAGCAGCTTAGGGACAGGGAATGGCTACACCTTC. Its protein product is CASSLGTGNGYTF.

V gene TRBV2 combines with J gene TRBJ2-5; a possible D gene is TRBD1 (5 bases). V was trimmed by 10 bases and J by 2 bases, leaving 17 bases between them. This CDR3 contains 14 residues. Germline CDR1 and CDR2: SNHLY and FYNNEI. The DNA for the CDR3 is TGTGCCATCCGAGGACAAGAGACTCAAGAGACCCAGTACTTC. Residues: CAIRGQETQETQYF.

This clone was detected a few times. This chain uses TRBV4-3 with TRBJ1-5; weak D call: TRBD1 (5 bases). The CDR3 contains 13 residues. Trimming took off 4 bases at V and 7 bases at J, with 11 bases between the two ends. Germline V gives CDR1 LGHNA, CDR2 YSLEER. The CDR3 DNA follows: TGCGCCAGCAGCCTCAGAGGGGACCAGCCCCAGCATTTT. Translated, it gives CASSLRGDQPQHF.

Only one count was recorded for this clone. The V and J genes are TRBV6-5 and TRBJ2-2, with 7 bases matching TRBD1. This CDR3 spans 13 amino acids. The V and J ends lost 10 bases and 9 bases, in that order; junction bases with no gene match: 11. Per germline, CDR1 MNHEY and CDR2 SVGAGI. CDR3 nucleotide sequence: TGTGCCACCACGAGGCAGGGGGACCGGGAGCTGTTTTTT. Its protein is CATTRQGDRELFF.

This chain's CDR3 is CASSLPRRTRDEQFF. CDR3 DNA sequence: TGCGCCAGCAGCCTGCCCAGGAGGACTAGAGATGAGCAGTTCTTC. The chain has TRBV5-1 and TRBJ2-1; 7 bases map to TRBD2. This CDR3 region has 15 residues. After removal of 4 bases from V and 8 bases from J, the junction contained 12 bases not matched to a gene. Germline assignment: CDR1 SGHRS and CDR2 YFSETQ.

The V gene is TRBV27, the J gene TRBJ1-4, with 9 nucleotides matching TRBD1. The CDR3 loop spans 16 amino acids. V shed 7 bases, J shed 4 bases, and the junction held 10 bases outside the gene matches. CDR1 and CDR2 (germline): MNHEY, SMNVEV (reference sequence). CDR3 protein: CASTSLWTGDNEKLFF. The DNA for the CDR3 is TGTGCCAGCACCTCACTCTGGACAGGGGATAATGAAAAACTGTTTTTT.

The chain has TRBV7-9 and TRBJ2-7; the match to TRBD2 covers 7 bases. This CDR3 has 14 residues. CDR1 is SEHNR, CDR2 FQNEAQ, per germline (reference sequence). Unmatched junction bases numbered 6, after V lost 1 base and J lost 6 bases. The CDR3 nucleotides are TGTGCCAGCAGCTTAGGGGTATCGGGGGGCGAGCAGTACTTC. Its translation: CASSLGVSGGEQYF.